A single sample is the source of the 21 T cell receptor beta chains below, sequenced in a study of T-cell memory formation after mild COVID-19. TCRdb redid the calling of the 5' RACE reads with MiXCR, one entry per CDR3 protein. This sample has 450,000 to 650,000 distinct CDR3 sequences, with roughly a fifth found just once. Sequences were obtained from PBMCs or a T cell subset sorted from them (not recorded which). All receptors come from an adult woman who had mild COVID-19 (a few samples of this study predate the infection). Cell type and time point are not known.

This clonotype was observed a handful of times. For the CDR3, the DNA is TGTGCCAGCGAGAACACCATGAACACTGAAGCTTTCTTT. It codes for CASENTMNTEAFF. The chain recombines TRBV3-1 with TRBJ1-1, with no clear D. V was cut by 8 bases and J by 0 bases, with 10 bases left in between. The CDR3 runs 13 residues. Germline V gene sequence: CDR1 LGHDT, CDR2 YNNKEL (reference sequence).

The table lists this clonotype with a few counts. This chain uses TRBV6-1 with TRBJ1-5; TRBD1 might be the D (5 bases). The germline V gene encodes CDR1 MNHNS and CDR2 SASEGT. V was cut by 3 bases and J by 0 bases, with 15 bases left in between. This CDR3 has 17 amino acids. This CDR3 is CASSDLFRDYSNQPQHF. The CDR3 DNA follows: TGTGCCAGCAGTGACTTATTCAGGGACTATAGCAATCAGCCCCAGCATTTT.

The genes are TRBV27 and TRBJ1-4; 7 bases map to TRBD1. The V segment lost 5 bases and the J segment 5 bases; nucleotides outside the gene matches: 8. CDR1 and CDR2 (germline): MNHEY, SMNVEV (reference sequence). The CDR3 has 15 residues. CDR3 loop: CASSRQGSWNEKLFF. For the CDR3, the DNA is TGTGCCAGCAGTAGACAGGGTTCATGGAATGAAAAACTGTTTTTT.

The chain recombines TRBV30 with TRBJ2-3; the D is unclear. The germline V gene has CDR1 GTSNPN and CDR2 SVGIG (reference sequence). V lost 2 bases and J lost 5, with 11 bases in between. CDR3 size: 13 residues. DNA for the CDR3: TGTGCCTGGAGTCGGCTGGGCAGAGATACGCAGTATTTT. This gives the protein CAWSRLGRDTQYF.

The rearrangement links TRBV24-1 to TRBJ1-2, with a tentative D call TRBD1 (5 bases). Germline V gene lookup returns CDR1 KGHDR and CDR2 SFDVKD. The CDR3 runs to 15 residues. Trimming took off 4 bases at V and 2 bases at J, with 13 bases between the two ends. CDR3 coding DNA: TGTGCCACCAGTGACCCCGGGACGCAGAACTATGGCTACACCTTC. This gives the protein CATSDPGTQNYGYTF.

The chain carries TRBV29-1 and TRBJ2-3, with D perhaps TRBD1 (6 bases). The CDR3 totals 13 residues. Per germline, CDR1 SQVTM and CDR2 ANQGSEA. V was pared by 8 bases and J by 0 bases, with 12 bases between. The CDR3 nucleotides read TGCAGCAGTACCAGGGGTAGCACAGATACGCAGTATTTT. As protein: CSSTRGSTDTQYF.

The CDR3 reads CSARKAGYTSGRWETQYF. The CDR3 region has the DNA TGCAGTGCTAGAAAGGCAGGGTATACTAGCGGGAGGTGGGAGACCCAGTACTTC. J is TRBJ2-5 and V is TRBV20-1; TRBD2 matches 12 bases. V gave up 2 bases and J gave up 5 bases; unmatched junction bases: 15. The CDR3 covers 18 residues. In germline, CDR1 is DFQATT, CDR2 SNEGSKA (reference sequence).

This clonotype has a handful of counts. V is TRBV4-1 and J is TRBJ1-4, with TRBD1 as a possible D gene (5 bases). The CDR3 is 17 amino acids. Germline CDR1 MGHRA, CDR2 YSYEKL. V shed 4 bases and J shed 0 bases, with 15 bases lying between them. The CDR3 sequence: CASSPGDFRATNEKLFF. CDR3 in DNA: TGCGCCAGCAGCCCCGGGGACTTCCGTGCAACTAATGAAAAACTGTTTTTT.

This chain joins TRBV15 and TRBJ2-3, with 8 bases matching TRBD2. V was pared by 1 base and J by 3 bases, with 0 bases of the junction left unmatched. The CDR3 sequence is 14 residues long. Per the germline V gene, CDR1 is LNHNV and CDR2 is YYDKDF (reference sequence). The CDR3 DNA follows: TGTGCCACCAGCAGAGCTAGCGGGACAGATACGCAGTATTTT. This sequence encodes CATSRASGTDTQYF. The variable domain in full, completed from reference TRBV15 and TRBJ2-3, reads DAMVIQNPRYQVTQFGKPVTLSCSQTLNHNVMYWYQQKSSQAPKLLFHYYDKDFNNEADTPDNFQSRRPNTSFCFLDIRSPGLGDTAMYLCATSRASGTDTQYFGPGTRLTVL.

The chain couples TRBV18 to TRBJ2-1, with D perhaps TRBD1 (5 bases). The CDR3 covers 15 residues. Germline V gene lookup returns CDR1 KGHSH and CDR2 LQKENI. The ends were cut back, 2 bases at V and 5 bases at J, with 13 bases in the middle. This CDR3 is CASSPGLRGNNEQFF. The CDR3 DNA follows: TGTGCCAGCTCACCAGGGTTAAGGGGAAACAATGAGCAGTTCTTC.

This chain links TRBV4-1 with TRBJ1-1, with D unclear. The CDR3 covers 15 residues. Germline CDR1 MGHRA, CDR2 YSYEKL. V lost 3 bases, J lost 0 bases, and 11 bases lay in between. CDR3 sequence reads: CASSQNSGLNTEAFF. CDR3 bases: TGCGCCAGCAGCCAGAACAGTGGACTGAACACTGAAGCTTTCTTT.

This clonotype showed up just a few times. V is TRBV7-9 and J is TRBJ2-5; D may be TRBD1 (6 bases). V lost 5 bases, J lost 3 bases, and 7 bases lay in between. The CDR3 extends over 12 amino acids. From germline, CDR1 is SEHNR and CDR2 FQNEAQ (reference sequence). The chain's CDR3 is CASSGQKETQYF. The CDR3 DNA reads as TGTGCCAGCAGCGGACAGAAAGAGACCCAGTACTTC.

This clonotype was counted a few times. The J gene is TRBJ1-4, the V gene TRBV11-2, with 9 positions matching TRBD1. Germline V gene lookup returns CDR1 SGHAT and CDR2 FQNNGV. This CDR3 has 14 amino acids. Unmatched junction bases numbered 12, after V lost 6 bases and J lost 13 bases. CDR3 bases: TGTGCCAGCAGGGGCCCGGGACAGGGCGGGAGACTGTTTTTT. It encodes CASRGPGQGGRLFF.

This clonotype has only a few counts. The V gene is TRBV12-3 or TRBV12-4, the J gene TRBJ2-3; possible D gene TRBD2, 5 bases. The germline V and J ends were trimmed by 5 bases and 4 bases, with 7 bases remaining between them. This CDR3 has 12 residues. CDR3: CASSRTADTQYF. The DNA for the CDR3 is TGTGCCAGCAGTCGGACTGCAGATACGCAGTATTTT.

The rearrangement joins TRBV12-3 or TRBV12-4 to TRBJ2-5; D possibly corresponds to TRBD2 (5 bases). V was shortened by 6 bases and J by 5 bases, with 19 bases between the two germline ends. The CDR3 is made up of 15 amino acids. CDR3 nucleotides: TGTGCCAGCAGCGCCCGCAGTGAGGGATGGGAGACCCAGTACTTC. Residues: CASSARSEGWETQYF.

This clonotype appeared a few times. The chain uses TRBV6-5 and TRBJ2-3; D remains ambiguous. Germline V gene lookup returns CDR1 MNHEY and CDR2 SVGAGI. V gave up 2 bases and J gave up 6 bases, with 9 bases separating them. The CDR3 runs to 13 residues. In DNA form, the CDR3 reads TGTGCCAGCAGTTACCTTTCGGAGGATACGCAGTATTTT. It encodes CASSYLSEDTQYF.

This clonotype has a handful of counts. This chain joins TRBV29-1 and TRBJ2-4, with 7 bases aligning to TRBD1. CDR3 length: 13 amino acids. With 2 bases clipped from V and 6 bases from J, the junction kept 4 bases outside the gene matches. The germline V gene encodes CDR1 SQVTM and CDR2 ANQGSEA. CDR3 nucleotide sequence: TGCAGCGTTGAACTAGGGGGCGGAAACATTCAGTACTTC. Protein product: CSVELGGGNIQYF.

This clonotype appeared a few times. This chain's CDR3 is CASSLGTSGGTGTQYF. In DNA form, the CDR3 reads TGCGCCAGCAGCTTGGGGACTAGCGGAGGAACGGGTACGCAGTATTTT. The chain recombines TRBV5-1 with TRBJ2-3; 10 bases match TRBD2. With V trimmed by 0 bases and J by 8 bases, 9 bases remained unmatched. Germline V gene lookup returns CDR1 SGHRS and CDR2 YFSETQ. There are 16 residues in the CDR3.

The V call is TRBV10-2, the J call TRBJ1-3; D is ambiguous. Per the germline V gene, CDR1 is WSHSY and CDR2 is SAAADI. The CDR3 length is 14 residues. V shed 0 bases and J shed 4 bases, with 7 bases lying between them. CDR3 loop: CASSESLQGNTIYF. The CDR3 nucleotides read TGCGCCAGCAGTGAGTCGCTGCAGGGAAACACCATATATTTT.

This clonotype was picked up a small number of times. The CDR3 region has the DNA TGTGCCAGCAGCTTAGACAGGGGGCGTCAAGAGACCCAGTACTTC. It translates to CASSLDRGRQETQYF. The chain joins TRBV7-2 to TRBJ2-5; 9 bases agree with TRBD1. Germline V gene sequence: CDR1 SGHTA, CDR2 FQGNSA. The CDR3 runs to 15 residues. V lost 1 base to trimming and J lost 2 bases; unmatched junction nucleotides: 2.

This clonotype was seen a few times. The CDR3 spells CASSLAWTGLSSYEQYF. In DNA, the CDR3 is TGTGCCAGCAGCTTGGCGTGGACAGGACTCAGCTCCTACGAGCAGTACTTC. The chain uses TRBV5-6 and TRBJ2-7; 7 positions match TRBD1. CDR1 SGHDT and CDR2 YYEEEE come from the germline V gene. The J segment lost 0 bases and the V segment lost 0 bases, leaving 9 bases of the junction unmatched. The CDR3 spans 17 residues.